This T cell receptor beta chain stems from a study of glioma-infiltrating T cells after dendritic cell vaccination. CDR1 SGHRS and CDR2 YFSETQ come from the germline V gene. V lost 0 bases and J 1 base, leaving 17 bases between the germline ends. The length of the CDR3 is 18 residues. TCRdb keeps only in-frame clones here, not all; method: immunoSEQ multiplex PCR. The sample has some 30,000 clones, 85% to 95% seen once. The sequence was obtained from a human donor with glioblastoma. The source was blood, collected before dendritic cell vaccination. The chain is built from TRBV5-1 and TRBJ1-3; D is uncertain. The CDR3 protein is CASSLDYSAPNSGNTIYF. CDR3 DNA: TGCGCCAGCAGCTTGGACTACTCGGCTCCAAATTCTGGAAACACCATATATTTT.